This section outlines one TCR beta chain sequence together with its context. This clonotype was counted many times. Which antigen it targets is not known. Nothing much larger sits one base from this clone, and base qualities are not available. Its CDR3 holds 10 amino acids, cysteine through phenylalanine. This entry keeps only the CDR3 DNA: 30 bases, framed from base 1. The germline V gene encodes CDR1 MNHNS and CDR2 SASEGT. At the junction V is shortened by 7 bases and J by 7 bases, with 7 bases in between. This specimen comes from a study of immune characterization of retroperitoneal liposarcoma (dated by TCRdb to the late 2010s). The library was generated by PCR. Instrument used: NextSeq 500. TCRdb applied fastp at Q25 and MiXCR to the public reads, then kept only in-frame beta chains. Identical CDR3 proteins give one entry, which carries the most common genes and DNA. In this sample the table shows more than 9,000 distinct CDR3 sequences, roughly 26% of which occur a single time. The ten most abundant clones make up approximately 19% of the sample.

The sample consisted of blood. The sequence was collected from a male donor with retroperitoneal liposarcoma. The chain uses TRBV6-1 and TRBJ1-2; there is no confident call for the D gene. The nucleotides read TGTGCCAGCAAATGGGTTGGCTACACCTTC. This encodes CASKWVGYTF.